The clone carrying this T cell receptor beta chain showed up just a few times. These data originate in a study of human T cells and chemical hapten exposure. As for time point: pre-sensitization, week 0. Sample treatment: therapeutic diphenylcyclopropenone sensitization with weekly scalp DPC. This CDR3 is 16 amino acids long. Germline V gene lookup returns CDR1 MNHNY and CDR2 SVGAGI (reference sequence). V lost 5 bases, J lost 1 base, and 17 bases lay in between. In the authors' workflow: TCRs per sample had a median of approximately 98,000 and ranged from about 23,224 to 750,000. MiXCR, run by TCRdb on the RACE reads, gives a single entry per CDR3 protein. The V and J calls and clone size come from TCRdb's table, not from the authors' own analysis. The repertoire holds some 330,000 distinct CDR3 sequences, with about 5% as singletons.

The sequencing used whole blood, collected in connection with sensitization to the hapten diphenylcyclopropenone (DPC). The gene calls are TRBV6-6 and TRBJ1-1, with D possibly being TRBD1 (5 bases). This TCR came from a young woman with alopecia areata. Some clones in this sample may be carry-over from other donors' samples. The CDR3 loop reads CASSLPRGGRNTEAFF. CDR3 DNA sequence: TGTGCCAGCAGTCTCCCCCGGGGGGGGAGGAACACTGAAGCTTTCTTT.